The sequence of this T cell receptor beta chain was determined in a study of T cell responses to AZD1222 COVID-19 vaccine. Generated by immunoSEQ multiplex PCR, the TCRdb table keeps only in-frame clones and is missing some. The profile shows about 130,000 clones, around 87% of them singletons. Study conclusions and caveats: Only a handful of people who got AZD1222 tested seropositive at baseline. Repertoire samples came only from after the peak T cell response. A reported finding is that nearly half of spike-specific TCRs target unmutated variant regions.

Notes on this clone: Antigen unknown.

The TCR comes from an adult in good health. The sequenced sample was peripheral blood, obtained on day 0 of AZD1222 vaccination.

The CDR3 here is CASSEATGRRYSPLHF. CDR3 sequence (DNA): TGTGCCAGCAGTGAAGCAACAGGACGACGGTATTCACCCCTCCACTTT. V is TRBV2 and J is TRBJ1-6; possibly TRBD1 for D (5 bases). The CDR3 covers 16 residues. Germline CDR1 SNHLY, CDR2 FYNNEI. Between the trimmed V and J ends, which lost 0 bases and 8 bases, there was a span of 14 bases.